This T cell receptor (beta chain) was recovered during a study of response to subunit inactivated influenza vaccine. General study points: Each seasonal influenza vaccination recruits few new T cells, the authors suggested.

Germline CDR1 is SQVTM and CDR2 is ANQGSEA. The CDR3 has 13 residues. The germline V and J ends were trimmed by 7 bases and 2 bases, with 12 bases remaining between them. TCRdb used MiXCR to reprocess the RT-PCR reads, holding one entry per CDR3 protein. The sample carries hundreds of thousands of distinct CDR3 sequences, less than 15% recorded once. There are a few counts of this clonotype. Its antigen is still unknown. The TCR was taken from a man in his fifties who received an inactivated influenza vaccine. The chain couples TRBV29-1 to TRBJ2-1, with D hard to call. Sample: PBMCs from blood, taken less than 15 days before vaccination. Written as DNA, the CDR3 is TGCAGCGGCAACTTCAGGACCTACAATGAGCAGTTCTTC. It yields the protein CSGNFRTYNEQFF.